One and the same sample provided the 3 T cell receptor beta chains below, sequenced in a study of T cell responses to AZD1222 COVID-19 vaccine. Measured with immunoSEQ multiplex PCR; TCRdb has only the in-frame clones, and not every one. The data contain more than 100,000 clones, approximately 92% of them singletons. Sequenced here: peripheral blood, sampled on day 0 of AZD1222 vaccination. The receptors shown here come from an adult in good health.

The J gene is TRBJ2-3, the V gene TRBV7-9; tentatively, D is TRBD2 (6 bases). Between the trimmed V and J ends, which lost 5 bases and 2 bases, there was a span of 14 bases. Germline-derived CDR1 and CDR2 are SEHNR and FQNEAQ (reference sequence). The CDR3 has 15 amino acids. The DNA for the CDR3 is TGTGCCAGCAGCCCCTGGGGGGTCCCCACAGATACGCAGTATTTT. It encodes CASSPWGVPTDTQYF.

CDR3 bases: TGTGCCAGCAGCTTATGGTCCACGGGGCGGGATACGCAGTATTTT. It translates to CASSLWSTGRDTQYF. The rearrangement links TRBV6-2 or TRBV6-3 to TRBJ2-3; D assignment may be TRBD1 or TRBD2 (5 bases each). V was pared by 6 bases and J by 6 bases, with 19 bases between. CDR3 length: 15 residues. Germline values: CDR1 MNHEY, CDR2 SVGEGT.

J is TRBJ1-1 and V is TRBV2; no firm D call. Germline CDR1 and CDR2: SNHLY and FYNNEI. Trimming stripped 4 bases from V and 4 bases from J, with 4 bases between. The CDR3 runs 11 residues. CDR3 residues: CASSVGTEAFF. CDR3 DNA: TGTGCCAGCAGTGTGGGCACTGAAGCTTTCTTT.